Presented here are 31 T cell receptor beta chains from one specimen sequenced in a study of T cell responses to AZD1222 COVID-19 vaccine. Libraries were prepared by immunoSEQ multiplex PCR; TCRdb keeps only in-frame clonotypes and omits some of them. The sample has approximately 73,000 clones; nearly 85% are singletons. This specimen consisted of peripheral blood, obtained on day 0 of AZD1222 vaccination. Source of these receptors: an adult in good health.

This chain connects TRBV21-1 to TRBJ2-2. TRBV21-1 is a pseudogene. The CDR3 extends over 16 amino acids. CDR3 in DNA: TGTGCCAGCAGCAAAGCGCTTTGGGAGAACACCGGGGAGCTGTTTTTT. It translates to CASSKALWENTGELFF.

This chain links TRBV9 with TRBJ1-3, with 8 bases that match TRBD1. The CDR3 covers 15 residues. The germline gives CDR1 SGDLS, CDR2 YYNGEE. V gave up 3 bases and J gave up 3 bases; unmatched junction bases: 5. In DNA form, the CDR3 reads TGTGCCAGCAGCGCCGACAGGGGCTTTGGAAACACCATATATTTT. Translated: CASSADRGFGNTIYF.

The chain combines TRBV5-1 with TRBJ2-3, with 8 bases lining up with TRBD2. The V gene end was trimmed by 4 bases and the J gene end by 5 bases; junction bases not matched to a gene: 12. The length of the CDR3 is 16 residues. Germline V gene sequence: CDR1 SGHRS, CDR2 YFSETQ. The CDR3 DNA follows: TGCGCCAGCAGCGCCGGACTAGCAAGAGGGTTAGATACGCAGTATTTT. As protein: CASSAGLARGLDTQYF.

The chain's CDR3 is CASSLDRPAEQYF. The DNA for the CDR3 is TGTGCCAGCAGCCTGGATCGTCCCGCCGAGCAGTACTTC. V usage is TRBV12-3 or TRBV12-4 and J usage is TRBJ2-7; D is unresolved. The germline V and J ends were trimmed by 6 bases and 6 bases, with 15 bases remaining between them. CDR3 length: 13 amino acids.

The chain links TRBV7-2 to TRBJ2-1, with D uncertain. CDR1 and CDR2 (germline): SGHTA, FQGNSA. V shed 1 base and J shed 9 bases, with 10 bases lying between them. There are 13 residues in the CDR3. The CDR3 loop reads CASSLVGFGEQFF. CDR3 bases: TGTGCCAGCAGCTTAGTTGGGTTCGGTGAGCAGTTCTTC.

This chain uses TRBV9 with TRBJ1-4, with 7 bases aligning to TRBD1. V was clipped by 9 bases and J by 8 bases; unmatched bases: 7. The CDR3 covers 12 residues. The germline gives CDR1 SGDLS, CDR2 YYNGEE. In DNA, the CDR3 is TGTGCCATCACAGGGGAGGGCGAAAAACTGTTTTTT. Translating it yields CAITGEGEKLFF.

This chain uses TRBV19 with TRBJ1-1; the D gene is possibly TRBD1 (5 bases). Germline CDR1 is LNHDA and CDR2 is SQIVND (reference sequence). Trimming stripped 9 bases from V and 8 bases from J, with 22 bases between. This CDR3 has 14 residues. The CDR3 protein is CASRNPEQTEEAFF. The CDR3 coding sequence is TGTGCCAGCCGAAATCCCGAACAGACAGAAGAAGCTTTCTTT.

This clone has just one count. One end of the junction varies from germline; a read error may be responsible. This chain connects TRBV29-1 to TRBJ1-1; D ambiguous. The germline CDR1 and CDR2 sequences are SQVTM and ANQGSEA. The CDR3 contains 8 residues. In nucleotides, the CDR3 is TGCAGCGTTGAAGGCGGCAACTTT. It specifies CSVEGGNF.

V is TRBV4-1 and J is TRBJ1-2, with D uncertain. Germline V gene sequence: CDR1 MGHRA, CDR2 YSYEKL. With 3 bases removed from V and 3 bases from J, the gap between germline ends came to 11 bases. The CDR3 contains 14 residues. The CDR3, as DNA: TGCGCCAGCAGCCAGGAACAGACCCACTATGGCTACACCTTC. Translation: CASSQEQTHYGYTF.

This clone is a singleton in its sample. The CDR3 nucleotides read TGTGCCAGCAGCTTTAAGGCGGGAGGCTTTTACAATGAGCAGTTCTTC. It translates to CASSFKAGGFYNEQFF. The V call is TRBV9, the J call TRBJ2-1; 8 bases align to TRBD2. The CDR3 runs 16 residues. CDR1 is SGDLS, CDR2 YYNGEE, per germline. J lost 4 bases, V lost 4 bases, and 10 bases had no gene match.

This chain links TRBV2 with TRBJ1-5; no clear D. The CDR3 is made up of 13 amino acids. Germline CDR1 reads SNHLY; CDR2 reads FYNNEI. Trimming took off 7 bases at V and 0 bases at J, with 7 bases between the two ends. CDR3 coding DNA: TGTGCCAGCAACCAGTATAGCAATCAGCCCCAGCATTTT. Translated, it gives CASNQYSNQPQHF. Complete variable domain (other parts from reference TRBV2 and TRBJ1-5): EPEVTQTPSHQVTQMGQEVILRCVPISNHLYFYWYRQILGQKVEFLVSFYNNEISEKSEIFDDQFSVERPDGSNFTLKIRSTKLEDSAMYFCASNQYSNQPQHFGDGTRLSIL.

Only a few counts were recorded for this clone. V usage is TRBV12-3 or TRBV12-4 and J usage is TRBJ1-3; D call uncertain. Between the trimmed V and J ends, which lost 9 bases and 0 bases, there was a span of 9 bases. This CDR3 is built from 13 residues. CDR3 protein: CASWRASGNTIYF. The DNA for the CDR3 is TGTGCCAGTTGGAGGGCCTCTGGAAACACCATATATTTT.

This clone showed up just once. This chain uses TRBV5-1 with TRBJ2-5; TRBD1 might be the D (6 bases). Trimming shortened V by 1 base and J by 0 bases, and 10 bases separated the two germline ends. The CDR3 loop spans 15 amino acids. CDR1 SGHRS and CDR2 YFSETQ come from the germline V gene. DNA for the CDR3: TGCGCCAGCAGCTTGACAGGGATGTACCAAGAGACCCAGTACTTC. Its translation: CASSLTGMYQETQYF.

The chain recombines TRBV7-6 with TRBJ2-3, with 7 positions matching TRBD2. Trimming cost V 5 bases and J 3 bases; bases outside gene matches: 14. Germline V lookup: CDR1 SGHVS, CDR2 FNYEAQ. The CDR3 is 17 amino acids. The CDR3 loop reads CASSDLAVGSVTDTQYF. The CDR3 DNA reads TGTGCCAGCAGCGACCTAGCGGTAGGGTCAGTTACAGATACGCAGTATTTT.

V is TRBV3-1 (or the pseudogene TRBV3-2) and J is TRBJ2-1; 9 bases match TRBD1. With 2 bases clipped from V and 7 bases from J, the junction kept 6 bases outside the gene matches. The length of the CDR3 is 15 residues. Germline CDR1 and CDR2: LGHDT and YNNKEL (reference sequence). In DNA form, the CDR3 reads TGTGCCAGCAGCCAACTAGGACAGGGGATGAATGAGCAGTTCTTC. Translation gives CASSQLGQGMNEQFF.

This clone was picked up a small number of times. CDR3 in DNA: TGCAGCGCCGAAGACAGGGTGGGCACTGAAGCTTTCTTT. It encodes CSAEDRVGTEAFF. This chain links TRBV29-1 with TRBJ1-1; 7 bases agree with TRBD1. The CDR3 is 13 residues long. Germline CDR1 is SQVTM and CDR2 is ANQGSEA. The V gene end was trimmed by 7 bases and the J gene end by 4 bases; junction bases not matched to a gene: 9.

As DNA, the CDR3 is TGTGCCACCAGTGATCACAGGGACTTCCAAGAGACCCAGTACTTC. Its translation is CATSDHRDFQETQYF. This chain links TRBV24-1 with TRBJ2-5; D possibly uses TRBD1 or TRBD2 (6 bases each). CDR1 is KGHDR, CDR2 SFDVKD, per germline. CDR3 length equals 15 residues. V was cut by 3 bases and J by 1 base, with 11 bases left in between.

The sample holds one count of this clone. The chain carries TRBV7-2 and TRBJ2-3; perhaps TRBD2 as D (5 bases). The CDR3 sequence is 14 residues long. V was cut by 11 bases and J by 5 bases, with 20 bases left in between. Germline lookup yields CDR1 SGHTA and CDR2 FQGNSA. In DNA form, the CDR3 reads TGTGCCTCCCTTCGAGCGGCCGTTCAAGATACGCAGTATTTT. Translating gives CASLRAAVQDTQYF.

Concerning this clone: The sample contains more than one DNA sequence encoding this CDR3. CDR3: CASSFGGGYEQYF. The CDR3 nucleotides read TGTGCCAGCAGCTTTGGGGGAGGCTACGAGCAGTACTTC. The V gene is TRBV7-3, the J gene TRBJ2-7; possible D gene TRBD2, 6 bases. This CDR3 region has 13 residues. V lost 3 bases, J lost 3 bases, and 9 bases lay in between. CDR1 and CDR2 from the germline V gene are SGHTA and FQGTGA. The whole variable domain, remainder taken from reference TRBV7-3 and TRBJ2-7, is GAGVSQTPSNKVTEKGKYVELRCDPISGHTALYWYRQSLGQGPEFLIYFQGTGAADDSGLPNDRFFAVRPEGSVSTLKIQRTERGDSAVYLCASSFGGGYEQYFGPGTRLTVT.

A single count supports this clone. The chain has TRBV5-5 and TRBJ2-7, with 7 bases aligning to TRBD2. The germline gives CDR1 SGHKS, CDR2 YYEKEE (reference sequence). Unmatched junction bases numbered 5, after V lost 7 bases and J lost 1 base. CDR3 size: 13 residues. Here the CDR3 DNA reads TGTGCCAGCCATGGGGGGGTTTCCTACGAGCAGTACTTC. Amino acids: CASHGGVSYEQYF.

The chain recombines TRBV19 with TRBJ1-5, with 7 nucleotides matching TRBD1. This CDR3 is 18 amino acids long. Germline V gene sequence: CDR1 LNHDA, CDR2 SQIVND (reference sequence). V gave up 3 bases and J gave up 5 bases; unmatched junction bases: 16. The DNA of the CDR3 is TGTGCCAGTAGTATTCCTCCACACAGGGGACGGTGGGATCAGCCCCAGCATTTT. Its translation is CASSIPPHRGRWDQPQHF.

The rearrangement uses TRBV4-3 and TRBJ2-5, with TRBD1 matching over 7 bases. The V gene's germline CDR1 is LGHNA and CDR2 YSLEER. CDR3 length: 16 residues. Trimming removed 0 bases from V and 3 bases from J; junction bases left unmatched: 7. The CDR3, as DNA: TGCGCCAGCAGCCAAGATCCCGGAGACAGGGAAGAGACCCAGTACTTC. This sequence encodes CASSQDPGDREETQYF.

CDR3 in DNA: TGTGCCAGCAGTGAAGCCTGGACAGGGGTGTACGAGCAGTACTTC. Encoded protein: CASSEAWTGVYEQYF. The rearrangement joins TRBV6-1 to TRBJ2-7, with 9 nucleotides matching TRBD1. CDR1 is MNHNS, CDR2 SASEGT, per germline. Trimming took 0 bases from V and 4 from J; bases not matched to a gene: 4. The CDR3 sequence is 15 residues long.

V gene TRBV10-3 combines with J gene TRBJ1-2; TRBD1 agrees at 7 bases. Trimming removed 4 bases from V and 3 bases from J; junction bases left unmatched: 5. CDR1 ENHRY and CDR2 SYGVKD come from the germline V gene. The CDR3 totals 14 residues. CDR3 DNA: TGTGCCATCAGTGTGGGAGGGGGCGACTATGGCTACACCTTC. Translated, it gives CAISVGGGDYGYTF.

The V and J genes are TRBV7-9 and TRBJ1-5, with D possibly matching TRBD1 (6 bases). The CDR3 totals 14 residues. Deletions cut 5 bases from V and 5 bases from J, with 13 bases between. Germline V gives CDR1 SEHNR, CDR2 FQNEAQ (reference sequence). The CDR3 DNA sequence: TGTGCCAGCAGCGGAGGGGGGAGCGATCAGCCCCAGCATTTT. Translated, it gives CASSGGGSDQPQHF.

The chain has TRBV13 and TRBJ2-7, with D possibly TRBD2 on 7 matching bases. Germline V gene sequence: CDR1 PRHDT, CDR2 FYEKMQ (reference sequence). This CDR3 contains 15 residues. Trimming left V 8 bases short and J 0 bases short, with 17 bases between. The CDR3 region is CASGSRGALSYEQYF. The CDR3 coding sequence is TGTGCCAGCGGGTCACGGGGGGCCCTCTCCTACGAGCAGTACTTC.

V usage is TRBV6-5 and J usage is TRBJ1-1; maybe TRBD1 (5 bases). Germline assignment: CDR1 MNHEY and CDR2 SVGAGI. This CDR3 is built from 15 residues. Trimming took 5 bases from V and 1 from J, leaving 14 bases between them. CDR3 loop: CASSQPGLGNTEAFF. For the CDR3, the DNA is TGTGCCAGCAGTCAACCGGGACTGGGGAACACTGAAGCTTTCTTT.

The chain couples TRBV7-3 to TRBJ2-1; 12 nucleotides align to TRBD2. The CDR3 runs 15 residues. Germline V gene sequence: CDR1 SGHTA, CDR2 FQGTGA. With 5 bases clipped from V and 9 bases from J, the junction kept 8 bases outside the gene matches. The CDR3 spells CASSPSGGAFSEQFF. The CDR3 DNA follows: TGTGCCAGCAGCCCTAGCGGGGGGGCCTTTAGTGAGCAGTTCTTC. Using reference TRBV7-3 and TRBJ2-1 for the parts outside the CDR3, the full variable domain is GAGVSQTPSNKVTEKGKYVELRCDPISGHTALYWYRQSLGQGPEFLIYFQGTGAADDSGLPNDRFFAVRPEGSVSTLKIQRTERGDSAVYLCASSPSGGAFSEQFFGPGTRLTVL.

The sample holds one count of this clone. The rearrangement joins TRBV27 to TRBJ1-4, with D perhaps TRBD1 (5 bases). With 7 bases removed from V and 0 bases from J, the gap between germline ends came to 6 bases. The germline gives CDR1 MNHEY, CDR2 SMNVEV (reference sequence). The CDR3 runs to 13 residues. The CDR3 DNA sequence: TGTGCCAGCAAGGGGTCAACTAATGAAAAACTGTTTTTT. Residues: CASKGSTNEKLFF.

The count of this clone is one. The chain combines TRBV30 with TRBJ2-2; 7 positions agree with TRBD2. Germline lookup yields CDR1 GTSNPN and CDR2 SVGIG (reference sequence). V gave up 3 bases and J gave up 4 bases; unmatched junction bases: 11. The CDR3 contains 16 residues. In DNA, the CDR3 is TGTGCCTGGAGCCCGCGGGGGAGGGGAGGCACCGGGGAGCTGTTTTTT. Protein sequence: CAWSPRGRGGTGELFF.

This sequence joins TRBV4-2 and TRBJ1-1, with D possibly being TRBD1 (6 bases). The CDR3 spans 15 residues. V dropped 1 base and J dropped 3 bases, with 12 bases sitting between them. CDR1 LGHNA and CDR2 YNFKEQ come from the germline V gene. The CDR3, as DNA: TGTGCCAGCAGCCAAGTTGGGGGCGCGGACACTGAAGCTTTCTTT. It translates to CASSQVGGADTEAFF.